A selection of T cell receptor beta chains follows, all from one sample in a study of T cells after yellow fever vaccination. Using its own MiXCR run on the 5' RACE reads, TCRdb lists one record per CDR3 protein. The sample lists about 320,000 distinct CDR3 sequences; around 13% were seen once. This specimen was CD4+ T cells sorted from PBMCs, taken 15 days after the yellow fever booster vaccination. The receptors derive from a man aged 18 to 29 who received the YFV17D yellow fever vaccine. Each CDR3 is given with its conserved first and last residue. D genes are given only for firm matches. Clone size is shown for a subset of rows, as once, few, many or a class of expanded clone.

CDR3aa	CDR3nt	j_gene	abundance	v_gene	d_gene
CASSLRQSYQPQHF	TGTGCCAGCAGCCTCCGACAGTCATATCAGCCCCAGCATTTT	TRBJ1-5	.	TRBV7-2	.
CASSQGGAQFF	TGTGCCAGCAGCCAAGGAGGGGCGCAGTTCTTC	TRBJ2-1	.	TRBV4-2	.
CASSLGLRLTDTQYF	TGCGCCAGCAGCTTGGGGTTACGGCTCACAGATACGCAGTATTTT	TRBJ2-3	many	TRBV5-1	.
CASTSELNTEAFF	TGCGCCAGCACCTCAGAGTTGAACACTGAAGCTTTCTTT	TRBJ1-1	.	TRBV10-2	.
CASSLDTETNEKLFF	TGTGCCAGCAGCTTGGATACGGAAACTAATGAAAAACTGTTTTTT	TRBJ1-4	few	TRBV5-4	.
CASSPPGQQKETQYF	TGTGCCAGCAGCCCGCCGGGACAGCAAAAAGAGACCCAGTACTTC	TRBJ2-5	.	TRBV7-9	TRBD1
CASSLLGGSRLFF	TGCGCCAGCAGCTTGCTTGGAGGCTCACGACTGTTTTTT	TRBJ1-4	many	TRBV5-1	.
CASSQARWAGRNTDTQYF	TGCGCCAGCAGCCAAGCCAGGTGGGCGGGAAGAAACACAGATACGCAGTATTTT	TRBJ2-3	few	TRBV4-1	.
CASSQESRWGGYTF	TGCGCCAGCAGCCAAGAGTCACGCTGGGGTGGCTACACCTTC	TRBJ1-2	.	TRBV4-3	.
CASSEQGGRTEAFF	TGTGCCAGCAGTGAACAGGGGGGTCGAACTGAAGCTTTCTTT	TRBJ1-1	few	TRBV25-1	TRBD1